This TCR beta chain was sequenced for a study of metastatic and nonmetastatic thyroid tumors. The germline CDR1 and CDR2 sequences are MNHNY and SVGAGI (reference sequence). The CDR3 is 16 amino acids. V was cut by 1 base and J by 5 bases, with 12 bases left in between. TCRdb reprocessed the PCR reads via MiXCR. Of approximately 21,000 clones listed, 18% are singletons. Thyroid surgery was performed in patients who had received no treatment beforehand. This clonotype originated in a male donor with papillary thyroid cancer or a benign thyroid nodule (not recorded which). Some clones in this sample may be carry-over from other donors' samples. V and J are TRBV6-6 and TRBJ1-6; TRBD1 might be the D (6 bases). Sequenced: blood. As DNA, the CDR3 is TGTGCCAGCAGTTACTTTATTGCAGGGGATAATTCACCCCTCCACTTT. Translating it yields CASSYFIAGDNSPLHF.